Described below is a single T cell receptor (beta chain) sequence and its context. V lost 4 bases to trimming and J lost 0 bases, with 19 bases between them. The CDR3 runs 18 residues. From germline, CDR1 is SGHDN and CDR2 FVKESK. TCRdb's copy holds only in-frame clones and misses some; the assay was immunoSEQ multiplex PCR. This table has 700,000 or so clones, approximately 85% appearing once. This record comes from a study of shared T cell receptors in the human thymus. These data are also associated with another study on human thymus T cells. That report notes: Thymus specimens were resections from corrective heart surgery.

The TCR sequence derives from a girl under two years old with a congenital heart defect. The gene calls are TRBV14 and TRBJ1-5, with TRBD1 as a possible D gene (6 bases). The sequenced sample consisted of thymocytes. CDR3 DNA: TGTGCCAGCAGCCTCCCAGGGGACCCATCCTATAGCAATCAGCCCCAGCATTTT. It specifies CASSLPGDPSYSNQPQHF.